These 8 T cell receptor beta chains share one sample of origin, sequenced in a study of T-cell reconstitution after alpha-beta-depleted transplantation in children. TCRbeta library preparation incorporated unique molecular identifiers. Via MiXCR, TCRdb re-called the PCR reads, giving one row per CDR3 protein. The sample lists approximately 490,000 distinct CDR3 sequences, under 15% occurring once. The source material was PBMCs from the stem cell graft donor, sampled from the stem cell graft. The receptors here all came from a human donor who donated a stem cell graft to a child with combined immunodeficiency.

The sample holds a few counts of this clonotype. The rearrangement joins TRBV28 to TRBJ2-1, with 9 bases that match TRBD2. The length of the CDR3 is 18 residues. The V gene end was trimmed by 9 bases and the J gene end by 0 bases; junction bases not matched to a gene: 15. Looked up from germline, CDR1 is MDHEN and CDR2 is SYDVKM. The CDR3 protein is CARSRRAGGYSSYNEQFF. The CDR3 DNA sequence: TGTGCCAGGTCCCGGCGAGCGGGGGGCTATAGCTCCTACAATGAGCAGTTCTTC.

In its sample, this clonotype was seen a few times. The rearrangement links TRBV3-1 to TRBJ1-6; TRBD1 is a possible D gene (5 bases). Trimming cost V 7 bases and J 7 bases, with 20 bases left between them. Germline CDR1 LGHDT, CDR2 YNNKEL (reference sequence). CDR3 length: 16 residues. This CDR3 reads CASTSGTLLSNSPLHF. CDR3 nucleotide sequence: TGTGCCAGCACTTCCGGGACTCTCTTGTCGAATTCACCCCTCCACTTT. The full variable domain, its missing parts supplied by reference TRBV3-1 and TRBJ1-6, is DTAVSQTPKYLVTQMGNDKSIKCEQNLGHDTMYWYKQDSKKFLKIMFSYNNKELIINETVPNRFSPKSPDKAHLNLHINSLELGDSAVYFCASTSGTLLSNSPLHFGNGTRLTVT.

As regards this clonotype: One end of the junction does not line up with germline, which may come from a read error. The V call is TRBV12-3 or TRBV12-4, the J call TRBJ2-1, with 11 bases identical to TRBD2. This CDR3 spans 16 amino acids. In nucleotides, the CDR3 is TGTGCCAGCAGTCAACTAATAGCGGGAGGGGGCAATGGGCAGTTCTTC. Translated: CASSQLIAGGGNGQFF.

This chain joins TRBV3-1 and TRBJ2-5, with D maybe TRBD2 (6 bases). Between the trimmed V and J ends, which lost 4 bases and 7 bases, there was a span of 19 bases. This CDR3 region has 15 residues. Germline CDR1 LGHDT, CDR2 YNNKEL (reference sequence). CDR3 sequence (DNA): TGTGCCAGCAGCCGCGACCTAGCGTCTCTGGGGACCCAGTACTTC. This sequence encodes CASSRDLASLGTQYF.

The chain is built from TRBV5-1 and TRBJ2-1, with 10 bases that match TRBD1. The CDR3 spans 17 residues. Germline V gene sequence: CDR1 SGHRS, CDR2 YFSETQ. V shed 3 bases, J shed 3 bases, and the junction held 9 bases outside the gene matches. The CDR3 region is CASSSLGTGADYNEQFF. Here the CDR3 DNA reads TGCGCCAGCAGCTCACTGGGGACAGGGGCTGACTACAATGAGCAGTTCTTC.

This clonotype was picked up a small number of times. V and J are TRBV12-3 or TRBV12-4 and TRBJ2-1; TRBD2 aligns across 10 bases. The J segment lost 0 bases and the V segment lost 5 bases, leaving 4 bases of the junction unmatched. The CDR3 consists of 16 residues. CDR3 sequence: CASSTIAGGSYNEQFF. The CDR3, as DNA: TGTGCCAGCAGTACAATAGCGGGAGGCTCCTACAATGAGCAGTTCTTC.

For this clonotype: This may be a read error: a much more frequent sequence differs by one nucleotide. This chain joins TRBV4-3 and TRBJ2-2; 13 bases agree with TRBD2. V gave up 3 bases and J gave up 10 bases; unmatched junction bases: 11. In germline, CDR1 is LGHNA, CDR2 YSLEER. This CDR3 is 17 amino acids long. The CDR3 loop reads CASSHARTSGSRLELFF. CDR3 nucleotide sequence: TGCGCCAGCAGCCATGCTCGGACTAGCGGGAGTCGTCTGGAGCTGTTTTTT.

The V and J genes are TRBV27 and TRBJ2-2; D may correspond to TRBD1 or TRBD2 (5 bases each). CDR1 is MNHEY and CDR2 is SMNVEV in the germline V gene (reference sequence). The germline V and J ends were trimmed by 10 bases and 0 bases, with 21 bases remaining between them. This CDR3 region has 17 residues. The CDR3 nucleotides read TGTGCCATCCACCCCCTCGGACGGGACGCGAACACCGGGGAGCTGTTTTTT. Translated, it gives CAIHPLGRDANTGELFF.